In this sample, the clone carrying this TCR beta chain turned up a few times. Its specificity is not known. Universal primer sites and UMIs were introduced during 5'RACE template-switching synthesis of TCR cDNA. TCRdb recomputed calls from the 5' RACE reads with MiXCR, one row per CDR3 protein. The sample holds about 430,000 distinct CDR3 sequences, over 15% seen once. V dropped 2 bases and J dropped 6 bases, with 8 bases sitting between them. The CDR3 consists of 13 residues. Germline CDR1 reads SGHAT; CDR2 reads FQNNGV. The data derive from a study of T cells after yellow fever vaccination. Overall study: SMART-Seq v4 Ultra Low Input prepared the low-cell-number fractions.

Notes on the study in general: Weaker, the secondary response had a peak occurring faster, on day 5 versus 15. Booster sampling recovered most clones from primary vaccination (less than 97% CD4, 80% to 90% CD8).

The material sequenced was PBMCs, taken before the yellow fever booster vaccination. This clonotype was sampled from a man younger than 35 who received the YFV17D yellow fever vaccine. This sequence joins TRBV11-2 and TRBJ2-1; D unresolved. CDR3 DNA: TGTGCCAGCAGCTTAACCGCCGGCAATGAGCAGTTCTTC. Translating it yields CASSLTAGNEQFF.